This passage covers 29 T cell receptor beta chains from one sample sequenced in a study of OX40 agonist ivuxolimab in advanced cancers. TCRdb's table, derived via immunoSEQ multiplex PCR, lists solely in-frame clones and lacks some. The sample includes approximately 52,000 clones, 70% to 90% of them seen just once. The source material was CD4+ or CD8+ T cells sorted from blood, sampled in a trial of the OX40 agonist ivuxolimab. The receptors were sampled from an adult with an advanced solid tumor such as melanoma, head and neck, liver or kidney cancer.

Concerning this clone itself: The junction departs from germline at one end; a sequencing error may be responsible. This chain links TRBV5-5 with TRBJ2-7; 9 bases align to TRBD1. The V gene's germline CDR1 is SGHKS and CDR2 YYEKEE (reference sequence). The CDR3 is 14 residues long. This chain's CDR3 is CASRLGQGLYEQYF. The DNA of the CDR3 is TGTGCCAGCAGATTGGGACAGGGATTGTACGAGCAGTACTTC.

CDR3 region: CASSLSILAGGSETQYF. CDR3 in DNA: TGTGCCAGCAGTTTATCAATCCTAGCGGGAGGGTCGGAGACCCAGTACTTC. The rearrangement uses TRBV28 and TRBJ2-5, with 12 bases lining up with TRBD2. CDR1 and CDR2 (germline): MDHEN, SYDVKM. This CDR3 comprises 17 residues. The V segment lost 1 base and the J segment 5 bases; nucleotides outside the gene matches: 8.

V and J are TRBV30 and TRBJ2-5; D not resolved. CDR3 size: 16 residues. V lost 1 base and J lost 5, with 20 bases in between. Germline lookup yields CDR1 GTSNPN and CDR2 SVGIG (reference sequence). CDR3 sequence reads: CAWSARTLGGGETQYF. As DNA, the CDR3 is TGTGCCTGGAGTGCCCGTACCCTCGGTGGTGGGGAGACCCAGTACTTC.

This clone occurred a few times. The chain joins TRBV5-4 to TRBJ1-2; D is ambiguous. The germline V gene encodes CDR1 SGHNT and CDR2 YYREEE (reference sequence). The V end was cut by 0 bases, the J end by 5 bases, with 11 bases between. The CDR3 loop spans 14 amino acids. Written as DNA, the CDR3 is TGTGCCAGCAGCTTGGGCAGTACGCGGTATGGCTACACCTTC. Translated: CASSLGSTRYGYTF. Based on the CDR3 plus reference TRBV5-4 and TRBJ1-2, the full variable domain is ETGVTQSPTHLIKTRGQQVTLRCSSQSGHNTVSWYQQALGQGPQFIFQYYREEENGRGNFPPRFSGLQFPNYSSELNVNALELDDSALYLCASSLGSTRYGYTFGSGTRLTVV.

The table lists this clone with a few counts. The chain carries TRBV19 and TRBJ1-2, with 7 bases fitting TRBD1. CDR3 length: 16 residues. V shed 5 bases, J shed 2 bases, and the junction held 11 bases outside the gene matches. Germline CDR1 LNHDA, CDR2 SQIVND (reference sequence). The CDR3 DNA sequence: TGTGCCAGTAGTCCTGGCCCGGGACAGAGAAACTATGGCTACACCTTC. Translation gives CASSPGPGQRNYGYTF. Full variable domain (remainder filled in from reference TRBV19 and TRBJ1-2): DGGITQSPKYLFRKEGQNVTLSCEQNLNHDAMYWYRQDPGQGLRLIYYSQIVNDFQKGDIAEGYSVSREKKESFPLTVTSAQKNPTAFYLCASSPGPGQRNYGYTFGSGTRLTVV.

The chain uses TRBV19 and TRBJ1-6; 10 positions match TRBD1. After removal of 10 bases from V and 9 bases from J, the junction contained 9 bases not matched to a gene. The CDR3 has 14 residues. Looked up from germline, CDR1 is LNHDA and CDR2 is SQIVND (reference sequence). This CDR3 is CATGIRDRGSPLHF. The CDR3 region has the DNA TGTGCCACCGGAATCCGGGACAGGGGTTCACCCCTCCACTTT.

This clone was recorded once. This chain connects TRBV18 to TRBJ2-3, with 7 bases matching TRBD1. This CDR3 has 16 residues. Germline loops: CDR1 KGHSH, CDR2 LQKENI. Trimming at V came to 2 bases and at J to 0 bases, leaving 5 bases not matched to a gene. The CDR3 spells CASSPVAGGSTDTQYF. As DNA, the CDR3 is TGTGCCAGCTCACCAGTGGCAGGGGGAAGCACAGATACGCAGTATTTT.

The rearrangement joins TRBV28 to TRBJ2-2; TRBD2 matches 10 bases. The junction had 12 bases not matched to a gene; V was cut back by 7 bases and J by 7 bases. The CDR3 is 16 residues long. CDR1 is MDHEN and CDR2 is SYDVKM in the germline V gene. CDR3 nucleotide sequence: TGTGCCAGCACCCCAGCCCTAGCGGGAGTTAGCGGGGAGCTGTTTTTT. Encoded protein: CASTPALAGVSGELFF.

The V gene is TRBV28, the J gene TRBJ2-6, with 7 nucleotides matching TRBD1. The CDR3 has 15 amino acids. Germline V lookup: CDR1 MDHEN, CDR2 SYDVKM. With 5 bases clipped from V and 3 bases from J, the junction kept 4 bases outside the gene matches. This CDR3 is CASSPDRVGANVLTF. CDR3 bases: TGTGCCAGCAGTCCAGACAGGGTTGGGGCCAACGTCCTGACTTTC.

The rearrangement links TRBV6-1 to TRBJ1-2; TRBD1 might be the D (5 bases). The CDR3 is made up of 11 amino acids. CDR1 is MNHNS, CDR2 SASEGT, per germline. The V end was cut by 8 bases, the J end by 3 bases, with 7 bases between. The CDR3 nucleotides read TGTGCCAGCGGGACTGACTATGGCTACACCTTC. Protein: CASGTDYGYTF.

The rearrangement links TRBV14 to TRBJ2-1, with 10 nucleotides matching TRBD1. The germline V gene encodes CDR1 SGHDN and CDR2 FVKESK. V lost 6 bases to trimming and J lost 6 bases; unmatched junction nucleotides: 8. This CDR3 has 15 residues. The CDR3 DNA reads as TGTGCCAGCAGTCGCTTTCGGACAGGGGGCAATGAGCAGTTCTTC. Translation: CASSRFRTGGNEQFF.

This sequence joins TRBV5-1 and TRBJ1-1, with D maybe TRBD1 (5 bases). The ends were cut back, 5 bases at V and 1 base at J, with 15 bases in the middle. Germline CDR1 reads SGHRS; CDR2 reads YFSETQ. The CDR3 is made up of 15 amino acids. The CDR3 reads CASRTGDPPNTEAFF. CDR3 DNA sequence: TGCGCCAGCAGAACAGGAGACCCCCCGAACACTGAAGCTTTCTTT.

The chain carries TRBV11-2 and TRBJ2-7; no clear D gene. Trimming cost V 1 base and J 3 bases, with 7 bases left between them. There are 13 residues in the CDR3. CDR1 is SGHAT and CDR2 is FQNNGV in the germline V gene. Here the CDR3 DNA reads TGTGCCAGCAGCTTAGCGGTCCTCTACGAGCAGTACTTC. Its protein is CASSLAVLYEQYF.

The CDR3 spells CASSLNPGSEQFF. The CDR3 nucleotides read TGTGCCAGCAGCTTAAATCCAGGGAGTGAGCAGTTCTTC. This chain uses TRBV13 with TRBJ2-1; D may match TRBD1 or TRBD2 (5 bases each). The CDR3 has 13 residues. Trimming stripped 2 bases from V and 9 bases from J, with 11 bases between. Germline V gene data show CDR1 as PRHDT and CDR2 as FYEKMQ (reference sequence).

V is TRBV2 and J is TRBJ2-5; tentatively, D is TRBD1 (5 bases). The CDR3 has 13 residues. With 4 bases removed from V and 2 bases from J, the gap between germline ends came to 8 bases. The V gene's germline CDR1 is SNHLY and CDR2 FYNNEI. CDR3 loop: CASSGDRQETQYF. CDR3 coding DNA: TGTGCCAGCAGTGGCGACAGACAAGAGACCCAGTACTTC.

The CDR3 here is CASSEAGGGGNEQYF. The CDR3, as DNA: TGTGCCAGCAGTGAAGCGGGCGGAGGGGGTAACGAGCAGTACTTC. The chain couples TRBV2 to TRBJ2-7; D tentatively fits TRBD1 or TRBD2 (6 bases each). Trimming took off 0 bases at V and 5 bases at J, with 14 bases between the two ends. The CDR3 has 15 residues. The germline CDR1 and CDR2 sequences are SNHLY and FYNNEI.

The CDR3 loop is CASSLRTGRMETQYF. CDR3 DNA sequence: TGTGCCAGCAGCTTAAGGACAGGGAGGATGGAGACCCAGTACTTC. The chain employs TRBV5-6 and TRBJ2-5; 8 bases match TRBD1. The germline gives CDR1 SGHDT, CDR2 YYEEEE. V trimming: 2 bases; J trimming: 5 bases; junction bases outside the gene matches: 8. CDR3 length equals 15 residues.

The chain uses TRBV30 and TRBJ1-1; a weak D match, TRBD1 (6 bases). V shed 2 bases and J shed 0 bases, with 10 bases lying between them. Germline loops: CDR1 GTSNPN, CDR2 SVGIG (reference sequence). The CDR3 runs to 14 residues. The CDR3 here is CAWSTGTLNTEAFF. CDR3 nucleotide sequence: TGTGCCTGGAGTACCGGGACACTGAACACTGAAGCTTTCTTT.

The chain is built from TRBV7-8 and TRBJ1-2, with TRBD1 matching 9 bases. CDR1 is SGHVS and CDR2 is FQNEAQ in the germline V gene. The CDR3 sequence is 16 residues long. J was trimmed by 8 bases and V by 5 bases; bases with no gene match: 15. The CDR3 coding sequence is TGTGCCAGCAGCCCTCATTGGACAGGGGATAGTAGGGGCTACACCTTC. Translated: CASSPHWTGDSRGYTF.

This sequence joins TRBV28 and TRBJ1-1; perhaps TRBD1 as D (6 bases). The CDR3 length is 14 residues. The V end was cut by 5 bases, the J end by 0 bases, with 10 bases between. Germline assignment: CDR1 MDHEN and CDR2 SYDVKM. The CDR3 loop is CASSGGGLNTEAFF. Written as DNA, the CDR3 is TGTGCCAGCAGTGGGGGGGGCCTGAACACTGAAGCTTTCTTT.

This clone has a single count. CDR3 nucleotides: TGTGCCAGCAGCCAAGATCTTTCCGGGGAGCTGTTTTTT. This gives the protein CASSQDLSGELFF. The chain carries TRBV14 and TRBJ2-2; D is unclear. The CDR3 length is 13 residues. V gave up 0 bases and J gave up 6 bases, with 5 bases separating them. Germline assignment: CDR1 SGHDN and CDR2 FVKESK.

The J gene is TRBJ1-4, the V gene TRBV30; 7 nucleotides agree with TRBD1. Trimming took 5 bases from V and 8 from J; bases not matched to a gene: 5. Germline assignment: CDR1 GTSNPN and CDR2 SVGIG (reference sequence). The CDR3 runs 12 residues. CDR3 nucleotides: TGTGCCTGGTCCTACAGGGGCGAAAAACTGTTTTTT. Amino acids: CAWSYRGEKLFF.

V usage is TRBV19 and J usage is TRBJ2-7, with D tentatively TRBD1 (5 bases). Germline values: CDR1 LNHDA, CDR2 SQIVND (reference sequence). The CDR3 runs 15 residues. Trimming left V 2 bases short and J 6 bases short, with 17 bases between. The CDR3 bases are TGTGCCAGTAGTATACAATTTCTCCAGGGTTCCGAGCAGTACTTC. This encodes CASSIQFLQGSEQYF.

V and J are TRBV11-2 and TRBJ2-5; D perhaps matches TRBD2 (6 bases). Germline loops: CDR1 SGHAT, CDR2 FQNNGV. V lost 5 bases to trimming and J lost 0 bases, with 7 bases between them. The length of the CDR3 is 13 residues. The DNA for the CDR3 is TGTGCCAGCAGCCGGGGGTACCAAGAGACCCAGTACTTC. Translated: CASSRGYQETQYF.

The chain uses TRBV21-1 and TRBJ2-7; the D call of TRBD2 is as the table states it, not checked on the DNA. TRBV21-1 is termed a pseudogene. The CDR3 runs 15 residues. CDR3 nucleotide sequence: TGTGCCAGCAGCAAAACCCGGACTCCTTCCTACGAGCAGTACTTC. This gives the protein CASSKTRTPSYEQYF.

This clone was seen a single time. This chain joins TRBV30 and TRBJ2-1; TRBD2 matches at 7 bases. The length of the CDR3 is 15 residues. Germline CDR1 is GTSNPN and CDR2 is SVGIG (reference sequence). V was clipped by 0 bases and J by 2 bases; unmatched bases: 4. For the CDR3, the DNA is TGTGCCTGGAGTGTACTAGCGAACGCCTACAATGAGCAGTTCTTC. The encoded protein is CAWSVLANAYNEQFF.

The chain uses TRBV2 and TRBJ2-2; 7 nucleotides match TRBD2. The CDR3 contains 14 residues. Germline V gene data show CDR1 as SNHLY and CDR2 as FYNNEI. J was trimmed by 4 bases and V by 5 bases; bases with no gene match: 4. The CDR3 region is CASSMASGTGELFF. The DNA for the CDR3 is TGTGCCAGCAGTATGGCTAGCGGCACCGGGGAGCTGTTTTTT.

The rearrangement uses TRBV28 and TRBJ1-2; possible D gene TRBD1, 6 bases. Germline V gives CDR1 MDHEN, CDR2 SYDVKM. V lost 8 bases and J lost 4, with 17 bases in between. This CDR3 spans 14 amino acids. CDR3 sequence reads: CASGTNRVGYGYTF. The CDR3 coding sequence is TGTGCCAGCGGAACAAACAGGGTTGGCTATGGCTACACCTTC.

This clone has only a few counts. The chain carries TRBV2 and TRBJ2-7; no definite D call. The CDR3 loop spans 12 amino acids. The V and J ends lost 4 bases and 3 bases respectively, with 7 bases between them. CDR1 and CDR2 (germline): SNHLY, FYNNEI. The CDR3 DNA sequence: TGTGCCAGCAGTGTGTCCAACTACGAGCAGTACTTC. It translates to CASSVSNYEQYF.